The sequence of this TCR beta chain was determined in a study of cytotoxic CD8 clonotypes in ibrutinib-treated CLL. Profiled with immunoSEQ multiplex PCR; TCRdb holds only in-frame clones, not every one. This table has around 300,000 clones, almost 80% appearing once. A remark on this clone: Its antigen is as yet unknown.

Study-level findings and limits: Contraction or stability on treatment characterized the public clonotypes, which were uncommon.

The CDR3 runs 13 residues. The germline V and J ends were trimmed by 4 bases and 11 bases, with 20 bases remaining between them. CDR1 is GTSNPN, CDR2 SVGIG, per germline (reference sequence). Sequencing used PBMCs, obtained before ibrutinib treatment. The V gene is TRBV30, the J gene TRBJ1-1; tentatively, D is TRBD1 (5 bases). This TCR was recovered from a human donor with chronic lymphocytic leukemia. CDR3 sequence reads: CAWMNLKGSLAFF. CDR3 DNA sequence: TGTGCCTGGATGAATCTGAAGGGGTCGTTGGCTTTCTTT.